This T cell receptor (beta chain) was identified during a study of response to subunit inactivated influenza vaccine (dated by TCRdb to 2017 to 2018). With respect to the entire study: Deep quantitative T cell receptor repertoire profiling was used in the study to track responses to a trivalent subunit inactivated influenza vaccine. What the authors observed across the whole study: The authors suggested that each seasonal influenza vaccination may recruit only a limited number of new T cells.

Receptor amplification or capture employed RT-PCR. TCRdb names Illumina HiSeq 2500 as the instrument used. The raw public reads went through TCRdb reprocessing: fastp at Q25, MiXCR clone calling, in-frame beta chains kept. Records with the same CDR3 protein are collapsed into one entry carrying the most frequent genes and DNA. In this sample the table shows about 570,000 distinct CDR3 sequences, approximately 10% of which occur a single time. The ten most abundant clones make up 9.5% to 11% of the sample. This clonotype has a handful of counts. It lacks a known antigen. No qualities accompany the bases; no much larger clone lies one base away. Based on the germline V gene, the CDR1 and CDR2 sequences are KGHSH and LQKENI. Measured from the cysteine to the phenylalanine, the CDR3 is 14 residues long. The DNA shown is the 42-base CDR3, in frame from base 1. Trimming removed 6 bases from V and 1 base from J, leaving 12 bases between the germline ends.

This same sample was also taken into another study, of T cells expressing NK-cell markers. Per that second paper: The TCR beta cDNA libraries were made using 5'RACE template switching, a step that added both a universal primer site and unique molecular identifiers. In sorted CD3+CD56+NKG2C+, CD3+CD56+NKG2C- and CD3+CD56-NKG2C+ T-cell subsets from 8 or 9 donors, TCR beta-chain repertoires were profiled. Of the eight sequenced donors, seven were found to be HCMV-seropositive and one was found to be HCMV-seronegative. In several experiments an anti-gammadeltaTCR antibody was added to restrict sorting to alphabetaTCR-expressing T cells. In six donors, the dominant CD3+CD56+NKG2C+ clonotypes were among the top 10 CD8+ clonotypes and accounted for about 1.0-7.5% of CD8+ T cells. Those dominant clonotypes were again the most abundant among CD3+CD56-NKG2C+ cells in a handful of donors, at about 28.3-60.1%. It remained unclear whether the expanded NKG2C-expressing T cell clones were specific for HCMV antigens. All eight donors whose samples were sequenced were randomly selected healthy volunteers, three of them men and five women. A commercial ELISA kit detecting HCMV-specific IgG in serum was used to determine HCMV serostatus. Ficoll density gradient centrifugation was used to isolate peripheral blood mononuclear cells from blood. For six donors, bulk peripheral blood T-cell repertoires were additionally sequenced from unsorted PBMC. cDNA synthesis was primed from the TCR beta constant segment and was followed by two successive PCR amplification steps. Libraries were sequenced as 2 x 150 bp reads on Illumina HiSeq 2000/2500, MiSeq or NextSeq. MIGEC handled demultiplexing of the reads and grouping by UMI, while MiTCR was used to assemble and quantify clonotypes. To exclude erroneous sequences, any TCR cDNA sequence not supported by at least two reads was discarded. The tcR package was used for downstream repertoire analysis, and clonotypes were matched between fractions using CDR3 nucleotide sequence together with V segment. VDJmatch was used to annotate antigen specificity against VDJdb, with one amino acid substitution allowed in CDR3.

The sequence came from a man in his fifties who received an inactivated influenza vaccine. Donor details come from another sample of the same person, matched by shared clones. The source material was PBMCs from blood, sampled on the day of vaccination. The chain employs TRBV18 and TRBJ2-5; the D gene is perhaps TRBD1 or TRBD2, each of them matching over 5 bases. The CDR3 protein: CASSPRDLQETQYF. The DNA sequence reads TGTGCCAGCTCTCCAAGGGACCTCCAAGAGACCCAGTACTTC.